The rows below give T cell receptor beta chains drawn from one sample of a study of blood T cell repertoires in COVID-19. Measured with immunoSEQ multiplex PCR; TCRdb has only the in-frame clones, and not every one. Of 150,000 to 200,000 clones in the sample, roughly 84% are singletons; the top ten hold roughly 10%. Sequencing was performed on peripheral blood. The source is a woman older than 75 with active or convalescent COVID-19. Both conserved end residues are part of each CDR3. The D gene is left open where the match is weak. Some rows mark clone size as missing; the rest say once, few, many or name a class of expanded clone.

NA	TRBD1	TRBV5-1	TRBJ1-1	CASNLDRAMNTEAFF	TGCGCCAGCAACCTGGACAGGGCTATGAACACTGAAGCTTTCTTT
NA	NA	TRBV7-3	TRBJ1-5	CASSLGRAQPQHF	TGTGCCAGCAGCTTGGGCAGGGCCCAGCCCCAGCATTTT
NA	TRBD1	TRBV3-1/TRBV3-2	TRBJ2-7	CASSQAGTGGHEQYF	TGTGCCAGCAGCCAAGCCGGGACAGGGGGCCACGAGCAGTACTTC
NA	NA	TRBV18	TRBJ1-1	CASSPLRPEVTEAFF	TGTGCCAGCTCACCCCTACGGCCAGAGGTTACTGAAGCTTTCTTT
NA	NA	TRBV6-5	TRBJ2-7	CASSYSPDRISYEQYF	TGTGCCAGCAGTTACTCGCCGGACAGAATTTCCTACGAGCAGTACTTC
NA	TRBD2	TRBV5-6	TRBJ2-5	CASSHRLAVQETQYF	TGTGCCAGCAGCCACAGACTAGCGGTACAAGAGACCCAGTACTTC
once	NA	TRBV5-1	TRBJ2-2	CASSLDQANTGELFF	TGCGCCAGCAGCTTGGATCAGGCGAACACCGGGGAGCTGTTTTTT
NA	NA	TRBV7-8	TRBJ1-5	CASSLGLGGGLGNQPQHF	TGTGCCAGCAGTCTCGGGTTGGGAGGGGGGCTCGGCAATCAGCCCCAGCATTTT
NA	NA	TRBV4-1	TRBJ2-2	CASSHTDRNTGELFF	TGCGCCAGCAGCCATACGGACAGGAACACCGGGGAGCTGTTTTTT
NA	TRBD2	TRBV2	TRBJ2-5	CASSPGGETQYF	TGTGCCAGCAGTCCGGGAGGGGAGACCCAGTACTTC
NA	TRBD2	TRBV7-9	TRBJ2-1	CASSPTSGSYNEQFF	TGTGCCAGCAGCCCGACTAGCGGGAGCTACAATGAGCAGTTCTTC
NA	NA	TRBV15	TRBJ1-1	CATSFNQGTEAFF	TGTGCCACCAGCTTTAACCAGGGTACTGAAGCTTTCTTT
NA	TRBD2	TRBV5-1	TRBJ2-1	CASSVGTSGRSDEQFF	TGCGCCAGCAGCGTCGGGACTAGCGGGAGAAGCGATGAGCAGTTCTTC
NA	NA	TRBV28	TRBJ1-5	CASSRPRGGQPQHF	TGTGCCAGCAGTCGGCCCCGGGGGGGACAGCCCCAGCATTTT
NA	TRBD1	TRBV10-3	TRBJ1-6	CAISETSPGQGYSPLHF	TGTGCCATCAGTGAAACCTCTCCGGGACAGGGCTATTCACCCCTCCACTTT
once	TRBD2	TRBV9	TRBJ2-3	CASSARSSGRKDTQYF	TGTGCCAGCAGCGCCAGATCTAGCGGGAGAAAAGATACGCAGTATTTT
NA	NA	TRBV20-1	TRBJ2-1	CSASDGAGWSSYNEQFF	TGCAGTGCTAGTGATGGCGCGGGCTGGAGCTCCTACAATGAGCAGTTCTTC
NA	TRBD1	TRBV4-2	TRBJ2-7	CASSQGLGQGTYEQYF	TGTGCCAGCAGCCAAGGGCTGGGACAGGGGACCTACGAGCAGTACTTC
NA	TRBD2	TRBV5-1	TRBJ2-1	CASSLQPSGSPGDEQFF	TGCGCCAGCAGCTTGCAGCCTAGCGGGAGTCCTGGGGATGAGCAGTTCTTC
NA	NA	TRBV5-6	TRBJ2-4	CASSLGAGDGKNIQYF	TGTGCCAGCAGCTTGGGGGCAGGGGACGGCAAAAACATTCAGTACTTC
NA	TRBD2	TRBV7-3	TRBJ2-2	CASSPRAGGGFTGELFF	TGTGCCAGCAGCCCTCGAGCGGGAGGTGGTTTCACCGGGGAGCTGTTTTTT
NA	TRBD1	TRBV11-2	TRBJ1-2	CASSSQGAYDYGYTF	TGTGCCAGCAGCTCACAGGGGGCATACGACTATGGCTACACCTTC
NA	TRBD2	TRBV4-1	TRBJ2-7	CASSQDSRLAGGSYEQYF	TGCGCCAGCAGCCAAGATTCGAGACTAGCGGGAGGTTCCTACGAGCAGTACTTC
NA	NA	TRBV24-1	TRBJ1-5	CATSDRGRDFNQPQHF	TGTGCCACCAGTGATCGGGGCCGGGACTTCAATCAGCCCCAGCATTTT
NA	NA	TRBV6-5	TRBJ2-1	CASSYEGTSYNEQFF	TGTGCCAGCAGTTACGAAGGGACATCATACAATGAGCAGTTCTTC
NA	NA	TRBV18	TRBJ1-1	CASSPPRYGEAFF	TGTGCCAGCTCACCACCCCGATACGGTGAAGCTTTCTTT
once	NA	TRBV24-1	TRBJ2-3	CATSDAADTQYF	TGTGCCACCAGTGATGCGGCAGATACGCAGTATTTT
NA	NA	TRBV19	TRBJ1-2	CASSSREGQRYGYTF	TGTGCCAGTAGTTCCCGAGAGGGACAAAGATATGGCTACACCTTC
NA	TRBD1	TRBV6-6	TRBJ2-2	CARMGQGPANTGELFF	TGTGCCAGAATGGGACAGGGTCCCGCGAACACCGGGGAGCTGTTTTTT
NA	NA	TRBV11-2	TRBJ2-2	CASSSGLPGELFF	TGTGCCAGCAGCTCAGGGTTGCCCGGGGAGCTGTTTTTT
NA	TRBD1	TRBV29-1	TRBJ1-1	CSAHGQAGAEAFF	TGCAGCGCCCATGGACAGGCGGGCGCTGAAGCTTTCTTT
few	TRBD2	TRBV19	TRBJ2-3	CASSMSGNTDTQYF	TGTGCCAGTAGTATGAGCGGGAACACAGATACGCAGTATTTT
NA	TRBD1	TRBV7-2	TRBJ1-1	CASSLEFAGGTEAFF	TGTGCCAGCAGCTTAGAATTTGCAGGGGGCACTGAAGCTTTCTTT
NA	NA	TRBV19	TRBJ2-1	CAISTTQGGEQFF	TGTGCCATCTCCACTACACAGGGTGGTGAGCAGTTCTTC
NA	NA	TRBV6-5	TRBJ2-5	CASRAETQYF	TGTGCCAGCAGAGCTGAGACCCAGTACTTC
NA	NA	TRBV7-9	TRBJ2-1	CASSYLDEQFF	TGTGCCAGCAGCTACTTGGATGAGCAGTTCTTC
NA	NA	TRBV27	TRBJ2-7	CASSFSRGVDEQYF	TGTGCCAGCAGTTTCTCCAGGGGAGTCGACGAGCAGTACTTC
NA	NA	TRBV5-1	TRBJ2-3	CASSGDTDTQYF	TGCGCCAGCAGCGGAGACACAGATACGCAGTATTTT
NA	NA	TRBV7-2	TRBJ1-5	CASSAPGVNQPQHF	TGTGCCAGCAGCGCGCCAGGGGTGAATCAGCCCCAGCATTTT
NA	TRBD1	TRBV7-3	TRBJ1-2	CASSLNRGIDGYTF	TGTGCCAGCAGCTTAAACAGGGGAATTGATGGCTACACCTTC
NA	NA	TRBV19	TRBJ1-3	CASSIMGGGNTIYF	TGTGCCAGTAGTATAATGGGAGGTGGAAACACCATATATTTT
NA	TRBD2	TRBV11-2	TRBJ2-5	CASSIGGSTEAETQYF	TGTGCCAGCAGCATCGGGGGGAGCACAGAGGCGGAGACCCAGTACTTC
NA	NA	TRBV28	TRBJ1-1	CASSPGHKNTEAFF	TGTGCCAGCAGCCCGGGACATAAGAACACTGAAGCTTTCTTT
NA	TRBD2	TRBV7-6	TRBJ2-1	CASSLATPSGAQNNEQFF	TGTGCCAGCAGCTTAGCGACCCCTAGCGGGGCCCAGAACAATGAGCAGTTCTTC
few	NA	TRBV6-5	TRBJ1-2	CASSYSGGRYGYTF	TGTGCCAGCAGTTACTCAGGAGGGAGGTATGGCTACACCTTC
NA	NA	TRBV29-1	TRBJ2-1	CSVAPDGWYEQFF	TGCAGCGTTGCCCCCGACGGGTGGTATGAGCAGTTCTTC
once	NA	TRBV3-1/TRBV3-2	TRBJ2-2	CASSQVSAAGGELFF	TGTGCCAGCAGCCAAGTTTCGGCGGCCGGCGGGGAGCTGTTTTTT